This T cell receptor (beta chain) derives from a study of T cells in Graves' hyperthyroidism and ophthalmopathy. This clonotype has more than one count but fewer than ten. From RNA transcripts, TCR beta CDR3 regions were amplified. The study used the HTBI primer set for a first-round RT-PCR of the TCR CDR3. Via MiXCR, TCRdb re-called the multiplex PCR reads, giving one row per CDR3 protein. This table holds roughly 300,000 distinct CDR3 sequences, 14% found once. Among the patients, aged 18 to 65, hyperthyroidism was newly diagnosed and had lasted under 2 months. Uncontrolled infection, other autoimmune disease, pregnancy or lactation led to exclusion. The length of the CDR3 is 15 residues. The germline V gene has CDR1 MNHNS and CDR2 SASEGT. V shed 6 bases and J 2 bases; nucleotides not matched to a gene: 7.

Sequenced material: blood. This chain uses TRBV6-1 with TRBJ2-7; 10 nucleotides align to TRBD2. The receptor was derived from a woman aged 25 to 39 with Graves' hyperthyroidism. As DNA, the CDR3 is TGTGCCAGCAGAGGGGCTAGCGGGAGTACCTACGAGCAGTACTTC. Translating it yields CASRGASGSTYEQYF.